Each of the 24 T cell receptor beta chains below was sequenced from the same sample in a study of beta chain features in type 1 diabetes. Study-level points and caveats: Patients with Type 1 diabetes showed moderately but significantly shorter TCRB CDR3s in all four CD4+ subsets.

Investigators reverse transcribed all isolated RNA, so they sequenced expressed TCRB transcripts. The protocol was immunoSEQ multiplex PCR, while the TCRdb copy is restricted to in-frame clones and leaves out a portion. The sample has some 270,000 clones, about 11% seen once. Their cognate antigens are unknown. Sequencing input: naive CD4+ T cells from blood. These receptors all stem from a man aged 30 to 45 with type 1 diabetes.

This chain uses TRBV6-5 with TRBJ2-7, with 10 bases that match TRBD1. The CDR3 covers 15 residues. Germline V gene sequence: CDR1 MNHEY, CDR2 SVGAGI. Germline trimming cut 4 bases from V and 0 bases from J; bases unmatched to any gene: 3. CDR3 in DNA: TGTGCCAGCAGTTTGGGACAGGGGAGCTCCTACGAGCAGTACTTC. Amino acids: CASSLGQGSSYEQYF.

In this sample, this clone turned up a few times. J is TRBJ2-5 and V is TRBV18, with a possible D match to TRBD2 (5 bases). The CDR3 is 13 amino acids. The V gene lost 6 bases and the J gene lost 1 base, with 9 bases spanning the gap. Germline loops: CDR1 KGHSH, CDR2 LQKENI. The CDR3 loop is CASSQRIQETQYF. The CDR3 DNA sequence: TGTGCCAGCTCGCAGCGGATCCAAGAGACCCAGTACTTC.

This clone was observed a handful of times. J is TRBJ1-1 and V is TRBV14, with 7 bases matching TRBD1. Unmatched junction bases numbered 6, after V lost 4 bases and J lost 4 bases. The CDR3 has 14 amino acids. Looked up from germline, CDR1 is SGHDN and CDR2 is FVKESK. CDR3 in DNA: TGTGCCAGCAGCCTGGGACAGTGGAGCACTGAAGCTTTCTTT. This codes for CASSLGQWSTEAFF.

The chain joins TRBV30 to TRBJ1-1, with TRBD1 identical over 9 bases. The CDR3 has 16 amino acids. The V segment lost 3 bases and the J segment 6 bases; nucleotides outside the gene matches: 14. CDR1 GTSNPN and CDR2 SVGIG come from the germline V gene (reference sequence). The CDR3 here is CAWSRRSRDRASEAFF. The CDR3 DNA follows: TGTGCCTGGAGCAGGAGGAGTCGGGACAGGGCGTCTGAAGCTTTCTTT.

This clone occurred a few times. The chain joins TRBV4-2 to TRBJ2-5; a weak D match, TRBD2 (5 bases). Germline lookup yields CDR1 LGHNA and CDR2 YNFKEQ. This CDR3 contains 17 residues. V was pared by 0 bases and J by 2 bases, with 16 bases between. This CDR3 reads CASSQDPASSRQETQYF. CDR3 in DNA: TGTGCCAGCAGCCAAGATCCTGCTAGCAGTCGGCAAGAGACCCAGTACTTC.

This clone was observed a handful of times. V usage is TRBV21-1 and J usage is TRBJ2-4; the table's D gene call, TRBD1, was not cross checked with the DNA. TRBV21-1 is a pseudogene segment. This CDR3 has 16 amino acids. CDR3 bases: TGTGCCAGCAGCAGCAGGCAAGATTTAGCCAAAAACATTCAGTACTTC. This gives the protein CASSSRQDLAKNIQYF.

This clone was found a few times. The V gene is TRBV7-3, the J gene TRBJ1-1; 8 nucleotides agree with TRBD1. CDR3 size: 15 residues. V dropped 5 bases and J dropped 0; count of bases not matched to a gene: 5. From germline, CDR1 is SGHTA and CDR2 FQGTGA. The DNA of the CDR3 is TGTGCCAGCAGCCTTAGACAGGGGATGAACACTGAAGCTTTCTTT. This gives the protein CASSLRQGMNTEAFF.

The V call is TRBV5-4, the J call TRBJ2-3; 16 bases match TRBD2. J was trimmed by 0 bases and V by 4 bases; bases with no gene match: 8. The CDR3 length is 19 residues. Germline loops: CDR1 SGHNT, CDR2 YYREEE (reference sequence). CDR3 coding DNA: TGTGCCAGCAGCGGGACTAGCGGGGGGGTCTCGACTAGCACAGATACGCAGTATTTT. Protein: CASSGTSGGVSTSTDTQYF. The whole variable domain, filled in from reference TRBV5-4 and TRBJ2-3, reads ETGVTQSPTHLIKTRGQQVTLRCSSQSGHNTVSWYQQALGQGPQFIFQYYREEENGRGNFPPRFSGLQFPNYSSELNVNALELDDSALYLCASSGTSGGVSTSTDTQYFGPGTRLTVL.

This CDR3 is CSGGSGAGEQYF. CDR3 coding DNA: TGCAGCGGTGGGTCAGGGGCTGGCGAGCAGTACTTC. The chain combines TRBV29-1 with TRBJ2-7, with D perhaps TRBD1 (6 bases). From germline, CDR1 is SQVTM and CDR2 ANQGSEA. V lost 7 bases and J 6 bases, leaving 16 bases between the germline ends. This CDR3 has 12 residues.

The chain couples TRBV25-1 to TRBJ1-5, with D hard to call. Deletions cut 0 bases from V and 6 bases from J, with 9 bases between. This CDR3 spans 14 amino acids. Germline loops: CDR1 MGHDK, CDR2 SYGVNS. The CDR3 loop reads CASSEYRQAQPQHF. The CDR3 nucleotides read TGTGCCAGCAGTGAATATCGGCAGGCTCAGCCCCAGCATTTT.

In its sample, this clone was seen a few times. The V and J genes are TRBV7-9 and TRBJ1-4, with TRBD1 as a possible D gene (5 bases). The CDR3 consists of 15 residues. V lost 2 bases, J lost 2 bases, and 9 bases lay in between. CDR1 is SEHNR, CDR2 FQNEAQ, per germline (reference sequence). Here the CDR3 reads CASSLRGGTNEKLFF. The CDR3 DNA reads as TGTGCCAGCAGCTTACGCGGGGGGACTAATGAAAAACTGTTTTTT. The variable domain in full, with the rest retrieved from reference TRBV7-9 and TRBJ1-4, is DTGVSQNPRHKITKRGQNVTFRCDPISEHNRLYWYRQTLGQGPEFLTYFQNEAQLEKSRLLSDRFSAERPKGSFSTLEIQRTEQGDSAMYLCASSLRGGTNEKLFFGSGTQLSVL.

This clone was recorded a few times. The gene calls are TRBV5-1 and TRBJ2-5, with D maybe TRBD1 (6 bases). The CDR3 runs 13 residues. Germline V gene sequence: CDR1 SGHRS, CDR2 YFSETQ. The germline V and J ends were trimmed by 4 bases and 5 bases, with 12 bases remaining between them. The CDR3 sequence: CASSITGSETQYF. CDR3 DNA: TGCGCCAGCAGCATTACAGGGTCTGAGACCCAGTACTTC.

The chain carries TRBV6-6 and TRBJ1-4; 7 nucleotides align to TRBD1. CDR3 length equals 14 residues. The junction had 8 bases not matched to a gene; V was cut back by 10 bases and J by 3 bases. Germline CDR1 is MNHNY and CDR2 is SVGAGI (reference sequence). CDR3 region: CATAYRGANEKLFF. The CDR3 DNA reads TGTGCCACGGCTTACAGGGGTGCTAATGAAAAACTGTTTTTT.

The CDR3, as DNA: TGTGCCAGCAGCTTACAGGGAGCCAAAAACATTCAGTACTTC. Encoded protein: CASSLQGAKNIQYF. The chain links TRBV7-9 to TRBJ2-4; possibly TRBD1 for D (5 bases). CDR1 and CDR2 (germline): SEHNR, FQNEAQ (reference sequence). V lost 2 bases and J 0 bases, leaving 5 bases between the germline ends. The CDR3 extends over 14 amino acids.

The CDR3 nucleotides are TGTGCCACGAGAAGGTTTGCGGGGCTGCTAGAGACCCAGTACTTC. Protein: CATRRFAGLLETQYF. The gene calls are TRBV15 and TRBJ2-5; D is perhaps TRBD2 (6 bases). Germline V gene sequence: CDR1 LNHNV, CDR2 YYDKDF (reference sequence). Trimming stripped 9 bases from V and 4 bases from J, with 21 bases between. The CDR3 covers 15 residues.

This clone was seen more than once but under ten times. V is TRBV6-5 and J is TRBJ1-1; 8 nucleotides match TRBD1. The germline V gene encodes CDR1 MNHEY and CDR2 SVGAGI. V shed 6 bases and J 3 bases; nucleotides not matched to a gene: 3. This CDR3 spans 13 amino acids. CDR3 in DNA: TGTGCCAGCAGGACGGACAGGGACACTGAAGCTTTCTTT. This codes for CASRTDRDTEAFF.

The gene calls are TRBV2 and TRBJ1-5; TRBD1 matches 8 bases. The CDR3 has 14 residues. With 3 bases clipped from V and 6 bases from J, the junction kept 4 bases outside the gene matches. Germline V gene lookup returns CDR1 SNHLY and CDR2 FYNNEI. CDR3 in amino acids: CASSETGEPQPQHF. CDR3 DNA sequence: TGTGCCAGCAGTGAGACAGGGGAACCTCAGCCCCAGCATTTT.

This rearrangement joins TRBV7-9 to TRBJ2-3, with a possible D match to TRBD2 (6 bases). The V gene lost 0 bases and the J gene lost 4 bases, with 11 bases spanning the gap. This CDR3 comprises 15 residues. Germline CDR1 reads SEHNR; CDR2 reads FQNEAQ (reference sequence). The CDR3 DNA reads TGTGCCAGCAGCTTAGCGGGGGGTTGGCCAGATACGCAGTATTTT. This gives the protein CASSLAGGWPDTQYF.

The chain couples TRBV28 to TRBJ2-7; no clear D gene. Looked up from germline, CDR1 is MDHEN and CDR2 is SYDVKM. V was clipped by 3 bases and J by 3 bases, with 3 bases between them. The CDR3 has 11 amino acids. The chain's CDR3 is CASSFYYEQYF. DNA for the CDR3: TGTGCCAGCAGTTTCTACTACGAGCAGTACTTC.

This clone appeared a few times. The same CDR3 is also encoded by other DNA sequences in this sample. This chain uses TRBV9 with TRBJ2-5; 10 nucleotides line up with TRBD2. The length of the CDR3 is 16 residues. Germline trimming cut 0 bases from V and 2 bases from J; bases unmatched to any gene: 4. The germline CDR1 and CDR2 sequences are SGDLS and YYNGEE. The CDR3 protein is CASSVGASGGQETQYF. The CDR3, as DNA: TGTGCCAGCAGCGTAGGCGCTAGCGGGGGTCAAGAGACCCAGTACTTC.

The chain employs TRBV6-6 and TRBJ2-1; a weak D match, TRBD2 (5 bases). CDR3 size: 15 residues. V dropped 2 bases and J dropped 2 bases, with 10 bases sitting between them. CDR1 and CDR2 from the germline V gene are MNHNY and SVGAGI (reference sequence). As DNA, the CDR3 is TGTGCCAGCAGTTACGGCGGGCCCACCTACAATGAGCAGTTCTTC. Residues: CASSYGGPTYNEQFF.

The chain carries TRBV10-3 and TRBJ2-1; 8 bases are a match to TRBD2. After removal of 6 bases from V and 5 bases from J, the junction contained 0 bases not matched to a gene. The germline V gene has CDR1 ENHRY and CDR2 SYGVKD. The CDR3 has 12 residues. CDR3 sequence (DNA): TGTGCCATCAGCGGGGGGGACAATGAGCAGTTCTTC. This encodes CAISGGDNEQFF.

This clone was detected only a few times. The chain carries TRBV18 and TRBJ2-7; 8 nucleotides agree with TRBD2. J lost 5 bases, V lost 6 bases, and 9 bases had no gene match. Germline loops: CDR1 KGHSH, CDR2 LQKENI. The CDR3 is 14 amino acids. CDR3 bases: TGTGCCAGCTCCCGGGGGGGCCTTTGGAACGAGCAGTACTTC. Encoded protein: CASSRGGLWNEQYF.

V is TRBV7-2 and J is TRBJ2-5, with TRBD2 matching over 7 bases. The V gene end was trimmed by 3 bases and the J gene end by 0 bases; junction bases not matched to a gene: 4. The length of the CDR3 is 15 residues. Germline-derived CDR1 and CDR2 are SGHTA and FQGNSA. The CDR3 region has the DNA TGTGCCAGCAGCTTCCGGCTAGCGGACCAAGAGACCCAGTACTTC. Protein product: CASSFRLADQETQYF. Together with reference TRBV7-2 and TRBJ2-5, the CDR3 gives the full variable domain: GAGVSQSPSNKVTEKGKDVELRCDPISGHTALYWYRQSLGQGLEFLIYFQGNSAPDKSGLPSDRFSAERTGGSVSTLTIQRTQQEDSAVYLCASSFRLADQETQYFGPGTRLLVL.